This TCR beta chain originates from a study of siplizumab effects on memory and regulatory T cells. Study-wide results and limits: Alloreactive sequences whose origin lay in unstimulated CD4+ memory cells were significantly reduced by siplizumab.

Comment on this clone: What it recognizes is unknown.

Per sample, the assay covered 80,000 to 100,000 TCR templates. Measured with immunoSEQ multiplex PCR; TCRdb has only the in-frame clones, and not every one. This sample has roughly 50,000 clones, with roughly 97% found just once. The sequence derives from a human donor in good health. The specimen was naive CD4+ T cells sorted from blood.

Here the CDR3 DNA reads TGTGCCAGCAGTTCCCAAATAGGGGACTATGGCTACACCTTC. Its protein product is CASSSQIGDYGYTF. The chain joins TRBV27 to TRBJ1-2; TRBD1 might be the D (5 bases). The germline CDR1 and CDR2 sequences are MNHEY and SMNVEV (reference sequence). The V end lost 4 bases, the J end lost 3 bases, and 12 bases lay between the germline ends. The CDR3 is 14 amino acids.